This entry lists 10 T cell receptor beta chains sequenced from one sample in a study of T-cell reconstitution after alpha-beta-depleted transplantation in children. Unique molecular identifiers were incorporated during preparation of the TCRbeta library. MiXCR, run by TCRdb on the PCR reads, gives a single entry per CDR3 protein. Here the sample spans about 400,000 distinct CDR3 sequences, 20% being singletons. The sequenced sample was PBMCs from the stem cell graft donor, obtained from the stem cell graft. Receptor source: a human donor who donated a stem cell graft to a child with acute myeloid leukemia.

There are a few counts of this clonotype. The chain is built from TRBV12-3 or TRBV12-4 and TRBJ1-5; the D is unclear. This CDR3 spans 13 amino acids. V shed 5 bases and J shed 6 bases, with 11 bases lying between them. The DNA for the CDR3 is TGTGCCAGCAGTGTACTGATGACTCAGCCCCAGCATTTT. It yields the protein CASSVLMTQPQHF.

The V gene is TRBV11-2, the J gene TRBJ2-1, with 7 bases lining up with TRBD1. V was pared by 4 bases and J by 9 bases, with 12 bases of the junction left unmatched. The CDR3 length is 15 residues. CDR1 is SGHAT and CDR2 is FQNNGV in the germline V gene. The CDR3 protein is CASSSLQGTLGEQFF. CDR3 in DNA: TGTGCCAGCAGCTCCCTACAGGGGACGTTGGGTGAGCAGTTCTTC.

This chain joins TRBV6-1 and TRBJ1-1, with 9 bases fitting TRBD1. Germline loops: CDR1 MNHNS, CDR2 SASEGT. The V segment lost 2 bases and the J segment 4 bases; nucleotides outside the gene matches: 5. The CDR3 runs 15 residues. CDR3 in DNA: TGTGCCAGCAGTGAATCGACAGGGGGTGGCACTGAAGCTTTCTTT. Amino acid sequence: CASSESTGGGTEAFF.

This chain joins TRBV10-1 and TRBJ2-2; D might be TRBD1 or TRBD2, each matching 5 bases. V lost 4 bases and J 0 bases, leaving 12 bases between the germline ends. Germline V lookup: CDR1 WNHNN, CDR2 SYGVQD (reference sequence). This CDR3 spans 16 amino acids. The CDR3 is CASSGGGKTNTGELFF. For the CDR3, the DNA is TGCGCCAGCAGTGGTGGGGGAAAAACGAACACCGGGGAGCTGTTTTTT.

The CDR3 DNA is TGTGCCAGCAGCTTACAAGCGTGGAGCTCCTACAATGAGCAGTTCTTC. The encoded protein is CASSLQAWSSYNEQFF. The chain is built from TRBV7-9 and TRBJ2-1; D gene unclear. Germline V lookup: CDR1 SEHNR, CDR2 FQNEAQ (reference sequence). The ends were cut back, 2 bases at V and 0 bases at J, with 11 bases in the middle. This CDR3 contains 16 residues.

This clonotype was picked up many times. The gene calls are TRBV11-2 and TRBJ1-1, with unresolved D. Trimming pared 2 bases from V and 7 bases from J, leaving 5 bases between. Germline-derived CDR1 and CDR2 are SGHAT and FQNNGV. The CDR3 loop spans 11 amino acids. CDR3 residues: CASSLSSEAFF. In DNA form, the CDR3 reads TGTGCCAGCAGCTTATCTAGTGAAGCTTTCTTT. Combining the CDR3 with reference TRBV11-2 and TRBJ1-1 gives the whole variable domain EAGVAQSPRYKIIEKRQSVAFWCNPISGHATLYWYQQILGQGPKLLIQFQNNGVVDDSQLPKDRFSAERLKGVDSTLKIQPAKLEDSAVYLCASSLSSEAFFGQGTRLTVV.

This clonotype was observed at least ten times. The chain couples TRBV15 to TRBJ1-2, with 9 bases lining up with TRBD1. The CDR3 has 18 amino acids. V shed 0 bases and J 4 bases; nucleotides not matched to a gene: 12. CDR1 is LNHNV and CDR2 is YYDKDF in the germline V gene (reference sequence). In DNA, the CDR3 is TGTGCCACCAGCAGAGATCGCGGCTTGGGACAGGGTACCTATGGCTACACCTTC. Translated: CATSRDRGLGQGTYGYTF.

This clonotype was observed many times. The chain carries TRBV20-1 and TRBJ2-2; D is undetermined. The CDR3 has 18 residues. The germline V gene has CDR1 DFQATT and CDR2 SNEGSKA (reference sequence). Trimming cost V 2 bases and J 3 bases, with 22 bases left between them. CDR3 sequence (DNA): TGCAGTGCTAGACTTTGGGCAAAGCGACCCGAATACACCGGGGAGCTGTTTTTT. As protein: CSARLWAKRPEYTGELFF.

J is TRBJ2-1 and V is TRBV19; TRBD2 agrees at 8 bases. Per germline, CDR1 LNHDA and CDR2 SQIVND (reference sequence). Trimming at V came to 3 bases and at J to 9 bases, leaving 4 bases not matched to a gene. The CDR3 runs to 13 residues. CDR3 residues: CASSMRLAGEQFF. CDR3 coding DNA: TGTGCCAGTAGTATGAGGCTAGCGGGTGAGCAGTTCTTC.

This clonotype was seen many times. The chain is built from TRBV6-2 or TRBV6-3 and TRBJ2-1; D unresolved. There are 13 residues in the CDR3. Germline V gene data show CDR1 as MNHEY and CDR2 as SVGEGT. V was trimmed by 10 bases and J by 0 bases, leaving 10 bases between them. The CDR3 region is CATTRSSYNEQFF. The CDR3 nucleotides are TGTGCCACAACCCGGAGCTCCTACAATGAGCAGTTCTTC.